Listed below are T cell receptor beta chains from one sample, sequenced in a study of cytomegalovirus exposure and HLA in healthy donors. TCRdb's table, derived via immunoSEQ multiplex PCR, lists solely in-frame clones and lacks some. Here the sample spans 90,000 to 140,000 clones, approximately 69% being singletons. The specimen sequenced was PBMCs. The receptors were sampled from a young man in good health and CMV-seronegative. Each CDR3 is given with its conserved first and last residue. Each record gives: CDR3 protein, D gene, V gene. D genes are given only for firm matches.

cdr3_aa: CASSQGVYNSGTTYEQYF; d_call: TRBD2; v_call: TRBV14
cdr3_aa: CASSRIGTGINEQFF; d_call: TRBD1; v_call: TRBV6-1
cdr3_aa: CASSDQGNQPQHF; d_call: NA; v_call: TRBV2
cdr3_aa: CSAERRREQYF; d_call: NA; v_call: TRBV20-1
cdr3_aa: CASSQSGPTDTQYF; d_call: NA; v_call: TRBV23-1
cdr3_aa: CASSLGQRGTEAFF; d_call: NA; v_call: TRBV5-6
cdr3_aa: CASSPRQNTEAFF; d_call: NA; v_call: TRBV18
cdr3_aa: CASSPKTTGDEKLFF; d_call: TRBD1; v_call: TRBV5-1
cdr3_aa: CASSSPGLTYEQYF; d_call: NA; v_call: TRBV18
cdr3_aa: CASSSDWYNEQFF; d_call: NA; v_call: TRBV7-9
cdr3_aa: CASKGGRSETQYF; d_call: TRBD1; v_call: TRBV2
cdr3_aa: CASSPPGRSGADTQYF; d_call: NA; v_call: TRBV18
cdr3_aa: CSPDSYGYTF; d_call: NA; v_call: TRBV20-1
cdr3_aa: CASSPTGAEAFF; d_call: TRBD1; v_call: TRBV6-6
cdr3_aa: CASSHTEGLGTIYF; d_call: NA; v_call: TRBV7-2
cdr3_aa: CASSVASGGGTGEAFF; d_call: TRBD1; v_call: TRBV9
cdr3_aa: CASSAGGGETQYF; d_call: TRBD1; v_call: TRBV2
cdr3_aa: CASSLAGTSYNEQFF; d_call: NA; v_call: TRBV5-4
cdr3_aa: CASSRPEGSSYNEQFF; d_call: NA; v_call: TRBV5-1
cdr3_aa: CATSSGTGGAQETQYF; d_call: TRBD1; v_call: TRBV15
cdr3_aa: CASSSRTAHYGYTF; d_call: NA; v_call: TRBV11-2
cdr3_aa: CASSSGSYEQYF; d_call: TRBD2; v_call: TRBV2
cdr3_aa: CASSYLRGSEKLFF; d_call: NA; v_call: TRBV6-7
cdr3_aa: CASSFNPGYEQFF; d_call: NA; v_call: TRBV11-2
cdr3_aa: CASNPGGEYEQYF; d_call: TRBD2; v_call: TRBV19
cdr3_aa: CASSPGQGGGYTF; d_call: NA; v_call: TRBV28
cdr3_aa: CASSPPGGGVYEQYF; d_call: NA; v_call: TRBV18
cdr3_aa: CASSWSGSYEQYF; d_call: NA; v_call: TRBV27
cdr3_aa: CASSLGGPNTEAFF; d_call: NA; v_call: TRBV28
cdr3_aa: CSVNGRGGGPYNEQFF; d_call: TRBD2; v_call: TRBV29-1
cdr3_aa: CAWTFGQNTEAFF; d_call: NA; v_call: TRBV30
cdr3_aa: CASSRSTGGREQYF; d_call: TRBD2; v_call: TRBV7-2
cdr3_aa: CASSPGGTWHEQFF; d_call: NA; v_call: TRBV9
cdr3_aa: CASSLAPGANEKLFF; d_call: NA; v_call: TRBV5-1
cdr3_aa: CASSEGGGAGTGNTIYF; d_call: NA; v_call: TRBV9
cdr3_aa: CASSLALAGANEQFF; d_call: TRBD2; v_call: TRBV5-4
cdr3_aa: CASSATGPQPQHF; d_call: TRBD1; v_call: TRBV6-1
cdr3_aa: CASARTVDTQYF; d_call: NA; v_call: TRBV7-9
cdr3_aa: CASGHRDYYEQYF; d_call: NA; v_call: TRBV6-5
cdr3_aa: CASSLGPGQMGNTIYF; d_call: TRBD1; v_call: TRBV7-9
cdr3_aa: CASSQAGGGGFEQFF; d_call: TRBD2; v_call: TRBV4-3
cdr3_aa: CAWSDFKDSGQPQHF; d_call: NA; v_call: TRBV30
cdr3_aa: CASRSPGVTEAFF; d_call: NA; v_call: TRBV2
cdr3_aa: CASSNRLPTSTDTQYF; d_call: NA; v_call: TRBV19
cdr3_aa: CASSSKAQGSEKLFF; d_call: NA; v_call: TRBV27